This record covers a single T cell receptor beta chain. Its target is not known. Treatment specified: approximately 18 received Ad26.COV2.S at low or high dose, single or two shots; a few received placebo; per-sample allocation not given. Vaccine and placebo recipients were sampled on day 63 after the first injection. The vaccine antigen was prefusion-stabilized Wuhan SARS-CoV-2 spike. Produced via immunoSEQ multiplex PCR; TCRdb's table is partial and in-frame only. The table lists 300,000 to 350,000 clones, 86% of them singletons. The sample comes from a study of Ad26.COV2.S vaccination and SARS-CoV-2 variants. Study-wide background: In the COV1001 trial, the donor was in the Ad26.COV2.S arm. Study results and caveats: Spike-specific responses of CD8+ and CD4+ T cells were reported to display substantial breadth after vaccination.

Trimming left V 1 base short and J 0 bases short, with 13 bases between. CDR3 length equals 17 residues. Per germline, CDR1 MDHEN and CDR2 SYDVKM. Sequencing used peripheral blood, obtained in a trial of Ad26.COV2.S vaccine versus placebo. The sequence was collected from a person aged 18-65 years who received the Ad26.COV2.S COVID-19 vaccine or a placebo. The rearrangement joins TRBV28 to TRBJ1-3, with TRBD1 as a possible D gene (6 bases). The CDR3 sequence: CASSLSSGGHSGNTIYF. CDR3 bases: TGTGCCAGCAGTTTATCGTCGGGGGGGCACTCTGGAAACACCATATATTTT. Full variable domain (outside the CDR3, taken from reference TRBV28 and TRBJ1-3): DVKVTQSSRYLVKRTGEKVFLECVQDMDHENMFWYRQDPGLGLRLIYFSYDVKMKEKGDIPEGYSVSREKKERFSLILESASTNQTSMYLCASSLSSGGHSGNTIYFGEGSWLTVV.